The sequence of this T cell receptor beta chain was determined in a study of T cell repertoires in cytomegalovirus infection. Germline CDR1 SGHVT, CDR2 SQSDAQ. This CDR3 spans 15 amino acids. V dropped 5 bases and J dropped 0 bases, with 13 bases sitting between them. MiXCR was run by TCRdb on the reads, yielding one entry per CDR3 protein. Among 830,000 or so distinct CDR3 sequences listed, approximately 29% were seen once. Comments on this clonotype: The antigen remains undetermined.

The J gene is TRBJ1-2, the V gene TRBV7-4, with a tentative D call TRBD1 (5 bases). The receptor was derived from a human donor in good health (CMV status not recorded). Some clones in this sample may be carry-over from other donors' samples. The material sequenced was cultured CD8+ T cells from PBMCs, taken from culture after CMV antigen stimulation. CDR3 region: CASSKGQGANYGYTF. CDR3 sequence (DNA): TGTGCCAGCAGCAAGGGGCAGGGAGCTAACTATGGCTACACCTTC. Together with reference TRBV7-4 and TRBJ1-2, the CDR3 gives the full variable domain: GAGVSQSPRYKVAKRGRDVALRCDSISGHVTLYWYRQTLGQGSEVLTYSQSDAQRDKSGRPSGRFSAERPERSVSTLKIQRTEQGDSAVYLCASSKGQGANYGYTFGSGTRLTVV.